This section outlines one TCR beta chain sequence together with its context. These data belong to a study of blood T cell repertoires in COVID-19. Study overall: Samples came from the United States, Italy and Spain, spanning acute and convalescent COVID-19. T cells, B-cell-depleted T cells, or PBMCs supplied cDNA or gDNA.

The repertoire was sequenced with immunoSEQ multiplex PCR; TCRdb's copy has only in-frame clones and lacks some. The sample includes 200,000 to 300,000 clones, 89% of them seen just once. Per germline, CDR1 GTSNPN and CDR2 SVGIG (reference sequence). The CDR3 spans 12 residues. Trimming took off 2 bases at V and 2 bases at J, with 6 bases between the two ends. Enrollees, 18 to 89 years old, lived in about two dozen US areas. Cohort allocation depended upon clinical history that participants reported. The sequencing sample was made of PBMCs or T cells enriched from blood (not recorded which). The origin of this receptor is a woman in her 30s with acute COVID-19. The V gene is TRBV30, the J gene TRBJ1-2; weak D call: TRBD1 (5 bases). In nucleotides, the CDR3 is TGTGCCTGGAGTAAGGGGAACTATGGCTACACCTTC. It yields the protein CAWSKGNYGYTF.